This entry lists 8 T cell receptor beta chains sequenced from one sample in a study of Ad26.COV2.S vaccination and SARS-CoV-2 variants (dated by TCRdb to 2020 to 2023). The meaning of the sample's treatment or condition label: 19 received Ad26.COV2.S at low or high dose, single or two shots; about 5 received placebo; per-sample allocation not given. For vaccine and placebo recipients, the sequenced repertoires came from samples collected on day 63 after the first injection. Libraries were prepared through the immunoSEQ multiplex PCR assay. As stored in TCRdb, this immuneACCESS dataset retains in-frame rearrangements with V and J assigned. A fraction of the clones does not appear; measured against another copy, unresolved V genes explain less than half of the discrepancy, and the remainder lacks a known reason. The sample table records some 640,000 clones; approximately 88% of these occur just once. The ten biggest clones cover roughly 1.5% of the sample.

The specimen was peripheral blood, collected in a trial of Ad26.COV2.S vaccine versus placebo. The source of these receptors is a person aged 18 to 59 who received the Ad26.COV2.S COVID-19 vaccine or a placebo.

To note about this clone: The sample holds other DNA sequences that translate to the same CDR3. This sequence joins TRBV30 and TRBJ1-5, with D uncertain. The V end was cut by 0 bases, the J end by 4 bases, with 7 bases between. Germline CDR1 and CDR2: GTSNPN and SVGIG (reference sequence). The CDR3 is 13 amino acids. CDR3: CAWSVLGNQPQHF. The DNA for the CDR3 is TGTGCCTGGAGTGTTTTGGGGAATCAGCCCCAGCATTTT. Looking up the rest from reference TRBV30 and TRBJ1-5 gives the full variable domain: SQTIHQWPATLVQPVGSPLSLECTVEGTSNPNLYWYRQAAGRGLQLLFYSVGIGQISSEVPQNLSASRPQDRQFILSSKKLLLSDSGFYLCAWSVLGNQPQHFGDGTRLSIL.

The rearrangement links TRBV18 to TRBJ2-1, with 8 bases that match TRBD1. Germline loops: CDR1 KGHSH, CDR2 LQKENI. The CDR3 is 15 residues long. J was trimmed by 8 bases and V by 10 bases; bases with no gene match: 16. The CDR3 DNA is TGTGCCACAAGATTATCAGGGGGCCACGACTATGAGCAGTTCTTC. Protein product: CATRLSGGHDYEQFF.

This clone was seen only once. The chain recombines TRBV29-1 with TRBJ2-1, with D perhaps matching TRBD1 or TRBD2 (7 bases each). There are 12 residues in the CDR3. The germline V and J ends were trimmed by 8 bases and 8 bases, with 16 bases remaining between them. Germline lookup yields CDR1 SQVTM and CDR2 ANQGSEA. CDR3 residues: CSSGGRGDEQFF. DNA of the CDR3: TGCAGCTCGGGGGGCAGGGGGGATGAGCAGTTCTTC.

V and J are TRBV6-5 and TRBJ2-5, with unresolved D. Trimming left V 0 bases short and J 2 bases short, with 7 bases between. Germline CDR1 and CDR2: MNHEY and SVGAGI. The CDR3 contains 14 residues. The CDR3: CASSYSYGQETQYF. CDR3 nucleotides: TGTGCCAGCAGTTACTCGTACGGACAAGAGACCCAGTACTTC.

The V gene is TRBV6-5, the J gene TRBJ1-2; 10 bases match TRBD1. This CDR3 spans 14 amino acids. The V gene's germline CDR1 is MNHEY and CDR2 SVGAGI. V gave up 6 bases and J gave up 5 bases; unmatched junction bases: 6. Here the CDR3 reads CASRQTGGAYGYTF. The CDR3, as DNA: TGTGCCAGCAGGCAGACAGGGGGCGCTTATGGCTACACCTTC.

The chain recombines TRBV6-1 with TRBJ2-7; D gene unclear. V lost 3 bases and J 5 bases, leaving 11 bases between the germline ends. This CDR3 spans 13 amino acids. Germline CDR1 reads MNHNS; CDR2 reads SASEGT. The CDR3 bases are TGTGCCAGCAGTGACGGGCCCCGGGACGAGCAGTACTTC. It codes for CASSDGPRDEQYF.

V usage is TRBV25-1 and J usage is TRBJ2-2; D remains ambiguous. The germline V and J ends were trimmed by 4 bases and 5 bases, with 14 bases remaining between them. Germline values: CDR1 MGHDK, CDR2 SYGVNS. The CDR3 is 15 amino acids. CDR3 residues: CASSGERFWTGELFF. CDR3 in DNA: TGTGCCAGCAGTGGGGAACGCTTTTGGACCGGGGAGCTGTTTTTT.

The rearrangement uses TRBV7-8 and TRBJ2-5, with D unclear. Trimming shortened V by 1 base and J by 1 base, and 4 bases separated the two germline ends. Germline-derived CDR1 and CDR2 are SGHVS and FQNEAQ. This CDR3 is built from 13 residues. The CDR3 nucleotides read TGTGCCAGCAGCTTAGGGAGCCAAGAGACCCAGTACTTC. Residues: CASSLGSQETQYF. The full variable domain, its missing parts supplied by reference TRBV7-8 and TRBJ2-5, is GAGVSQSPRYKVAKRGQDVALRCDPISGHVSLFWYQQALGQGPEFLTYFQNEAQLDKSGLPSDRFFAERPEGSVSTLKIQRTQQEDSAVYLCASSLGSQETQYFGPGTRLLVL.